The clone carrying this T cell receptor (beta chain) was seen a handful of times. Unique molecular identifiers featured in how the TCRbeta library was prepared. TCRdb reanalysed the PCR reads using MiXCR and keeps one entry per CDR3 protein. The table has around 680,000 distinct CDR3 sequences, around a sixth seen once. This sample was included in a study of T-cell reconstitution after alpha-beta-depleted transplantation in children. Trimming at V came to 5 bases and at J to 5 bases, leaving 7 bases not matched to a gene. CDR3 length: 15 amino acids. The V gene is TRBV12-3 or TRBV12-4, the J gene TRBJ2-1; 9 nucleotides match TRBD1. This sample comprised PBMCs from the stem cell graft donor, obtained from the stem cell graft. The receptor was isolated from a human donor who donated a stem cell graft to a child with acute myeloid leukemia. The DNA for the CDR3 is TGTGCCAGCAGTCCTAGGACAGGGGAACACAATGAGCAGTTCTTC. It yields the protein CASSPRTGEHNEQFF.